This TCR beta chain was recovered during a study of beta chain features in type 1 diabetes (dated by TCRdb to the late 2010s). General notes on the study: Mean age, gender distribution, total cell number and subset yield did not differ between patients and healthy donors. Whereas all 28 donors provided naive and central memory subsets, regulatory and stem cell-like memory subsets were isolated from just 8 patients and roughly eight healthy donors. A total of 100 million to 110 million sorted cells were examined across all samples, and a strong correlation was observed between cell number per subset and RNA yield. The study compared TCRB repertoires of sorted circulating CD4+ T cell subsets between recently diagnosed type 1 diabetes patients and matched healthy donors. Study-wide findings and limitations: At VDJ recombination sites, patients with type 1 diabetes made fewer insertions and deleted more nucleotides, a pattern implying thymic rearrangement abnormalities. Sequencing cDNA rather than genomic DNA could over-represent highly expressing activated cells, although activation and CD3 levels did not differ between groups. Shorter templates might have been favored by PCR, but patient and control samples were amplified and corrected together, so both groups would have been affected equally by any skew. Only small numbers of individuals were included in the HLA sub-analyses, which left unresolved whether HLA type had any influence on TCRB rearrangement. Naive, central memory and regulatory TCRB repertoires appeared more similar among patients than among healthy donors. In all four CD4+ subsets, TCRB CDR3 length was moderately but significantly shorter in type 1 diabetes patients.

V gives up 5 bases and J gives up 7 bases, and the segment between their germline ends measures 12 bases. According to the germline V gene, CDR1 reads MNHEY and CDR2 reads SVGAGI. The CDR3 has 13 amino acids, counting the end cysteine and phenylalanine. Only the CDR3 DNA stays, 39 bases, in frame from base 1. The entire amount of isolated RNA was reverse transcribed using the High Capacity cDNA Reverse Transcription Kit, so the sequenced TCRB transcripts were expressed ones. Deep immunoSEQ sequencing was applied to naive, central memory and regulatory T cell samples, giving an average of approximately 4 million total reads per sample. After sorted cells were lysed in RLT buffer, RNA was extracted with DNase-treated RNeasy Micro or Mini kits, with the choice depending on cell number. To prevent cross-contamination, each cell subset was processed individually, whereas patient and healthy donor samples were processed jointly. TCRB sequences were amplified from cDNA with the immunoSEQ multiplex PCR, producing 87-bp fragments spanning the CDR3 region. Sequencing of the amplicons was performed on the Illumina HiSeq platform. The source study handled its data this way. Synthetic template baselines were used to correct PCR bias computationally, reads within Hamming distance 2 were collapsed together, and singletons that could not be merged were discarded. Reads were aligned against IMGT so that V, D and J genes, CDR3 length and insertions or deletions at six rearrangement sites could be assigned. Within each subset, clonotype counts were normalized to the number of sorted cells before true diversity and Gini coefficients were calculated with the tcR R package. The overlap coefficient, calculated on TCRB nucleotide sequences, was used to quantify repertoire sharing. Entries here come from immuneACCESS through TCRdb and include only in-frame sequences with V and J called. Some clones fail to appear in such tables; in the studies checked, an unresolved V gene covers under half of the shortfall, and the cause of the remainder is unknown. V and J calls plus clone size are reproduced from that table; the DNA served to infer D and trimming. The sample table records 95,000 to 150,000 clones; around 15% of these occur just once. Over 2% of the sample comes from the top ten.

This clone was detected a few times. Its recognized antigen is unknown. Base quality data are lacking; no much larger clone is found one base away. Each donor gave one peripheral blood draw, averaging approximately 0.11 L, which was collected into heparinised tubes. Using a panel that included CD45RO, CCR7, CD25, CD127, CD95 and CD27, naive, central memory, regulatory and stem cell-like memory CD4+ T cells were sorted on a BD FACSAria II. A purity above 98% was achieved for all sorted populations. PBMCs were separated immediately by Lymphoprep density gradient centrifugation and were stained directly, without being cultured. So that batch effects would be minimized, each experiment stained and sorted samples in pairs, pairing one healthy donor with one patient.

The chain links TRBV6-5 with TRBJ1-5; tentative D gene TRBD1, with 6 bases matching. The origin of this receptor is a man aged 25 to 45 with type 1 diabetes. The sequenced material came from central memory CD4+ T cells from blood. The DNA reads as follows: TGTGCCAGCAGTACCGGGGGCGGGCAGCCCCAGCATTTT. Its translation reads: CASSTGGGQPQHF.